This T cell receptor (beta chain) was captured in a study of blood T cell repertoires in COVID-19. Study as a whole: Acute-phase and convalescent COVID-19 samples originated in the United States, Italy and Spain. PBMCs, B-cell-depleted T cells, or T cells provided the cDNA or gDNA that made up the material.

This clone was counted only a few times. The CDR3 extends over 14 amino acids. The germline V gene has CDR1 SNHLY and CDR2 FYNNEI. The V end was cut by 1 base, the J end by 4 bases, with 10 bases between. While infection was still active, Seattle patients were enrolled and then followed longitudinally. Authors' methods: Amplification of reference gene primers provided the estimated nucleated cell counts. TCRdb's copy holds only in-frame clones and misses some; the assay was immunoSEQ multiplex PCR. V, J and clone size reflect that table, while D and trimming were determined from the DNA. The sample shows under 95,000 clones, approximately 85% of them seen only once.

The gene calls are TRBV2 and TRBJ1-1, with a tentative D call TRBD1 (5 bases). The TCR sequence derives from an elderly woman with COVID-19, enrolled during active disease. Sequences were obtained from peripheral blood. The CDR3 nucleotides are TGTGCCAGCAGTGAAGTGACAGTAGGCACTGAAGCTTTCTTT. This gives the protein CASSEVTVGTEAFF.